Sequencing of this TCR beta chain was carried out in a study of T-cell memory formation after mild COVID-19. The CDR3 extends over 16 amino acids. Trimming shortened V by 4 bases and J by 1 base, and 17 bases separated the two germline ends. CDR1 LGHNA and CDR2 YSLEER come from the germline V gene. Study observations and caveats: Largely, contracting CD4+ clones fell within CM and EM, and contracting CD8+ clones within EMRA.

Comments on this clonotype: The antigen remains undetermined.

Each CDR3 protein gets one entry after TCRdb re-called the 5' RACE reads with MiXCR. The repertoire holds about 130,000 distinct CDR3 sequences, with almost 25% as singletons. The sample comprised PBMCs or a T cell subset sorted from them (not recorded which). The chain recombines TRBV4-3 with TRBJ2-7, with D possibly being TRBD1 (6 bases). The origin of this receptor is an adult woman who had mild COVID-19 (a few samples of this study predate the infection). Cell type and time point are not known. The CDR3: CASSLHGQDRSYEQYF. CDR3 coding DNA: TGCGCCAGCAGCCTCCACGGGCAGGACAGATCCTACGAGCAGTACTTC.